Following are 18 T cell receptor beta chains from one sample sequenced in a study of human T cells and chemical hapten exposure. One entry per CDR3 protein results from TCRdb running MiXCR on the RACE reads. The sample has about 270,000 distinct CDR3 sequences; approximately 7.5% are singletons. Time point in this sample: pre-sensitization, week 0. The treatment: therapeutic diphenylcyclopropenone sensitization with weekly scalp DPC. Material: whole blood, obtained in connection with sensitization to the hapten diphenylcyclopropenone (DPC). The receptors were sampled from a young man with alopecia areata. Some clones in this sample may be carry-over from other donors' samples.

The sample holds a few counts of this clonotype. The J gene is TRBJ1-2, the V gene TRBV7-9, with D unresolved. There are 15 residues in the CDR3. Trimming took off 5 bases at V and 0 bases at J, with 13 bases between the two ends. Per the germline V gene, CDR1 is SEHNR and CDR2 is FQNEAQ (reference sequence). The CDR3: CASSLTHPTNYGYTF. CDR3 in DNA: TGTGCCAGCAGCCTCACCCACCCTACTAACTATGGCTACACCTTC.

To note about this clonotype: Possible read error: a much larger clone is one base away. The genes are TRBV15 and TRBJ2-1, with TRBD1 matching over 7 bases. This CDR3 spans 13 amino acids. Per germline, CDR1 LNHNV and CDR2 YYDKDF (reference sequence). CDR3 bases: TGTACCACCAGCAGAGACAGGGAGAATGAGCAGTTCTTC. Its translation is CTTSRDRENEQFF.

This clonotype has a handful of counts. The chain joins TRBV4-3 to TRBJ1-4; no firm D call. Trimming took off 4 bases at V and 4 bases at J, with 13 bases between the two ends. Germline V gene data show CDR1 as LGHNA and CDR2 as YSLEER. This CDR3 comprises 15 residues. The CDR3 nucleotides are TGCGCCAGCAGCCGCAGCTCGTCTGGTAATGAAAAACTGTTTTTT. Translating gives CASSRSSSGNEKLFF.

V gene TRBV4-1 combines with J gene TRBJ2-7; D is perhaps TRBD1 (6 bases). Germline CDR1 and CDR2: MGHRA and YSYEKL. V lost 2 bases, J lost 3 bases, and 14 bases lay in between. The CDR3 runs 15 residues. CDR3 bases: TGCGCCAGCAGCCAATCCCCCGGGGACAACTACGAGCAGTACGTC. Translating it yields CASSQSPGDNYEQYV.

Turning to this clonotype: This sequence may be a read error, since a much larger clone differs from it by one base. The chain combines TRBV9 with TRBJ1-5, with D perhaps matching TRBD1 (6 bases). There are 15 residues in the CDR3. The germline V gene has CDR1 SGDLS and CDR2 YYNGEE. Written as DNA, the CDR3 is TGTACCAGCAGCTCCGACCCCACAGGGAGTCAGCCCCAGCATTTT. It yields the protein CTSSSDPTGSQPQHF.

Only a few counts were recorded for this clonotype. The chain recombines TRBV6-2 or TRBV6-3 with TRBJ1-2; D uncertain. This CDR3 spans 12 amino acids. V was clipped by 6 bases and J by 2 bases, with 7 bases between them. From germline, CDR1 is MNHEY and CDR2 SVGEGT. This CDR3 reads CASRTYNYGYTF. The CDR3 DNA sequence: TGTGCCAGCAGAACCTACAACTATGGCTACACCTTC.

In its sample, this clonotype was seen a few times. V is TRBV6-5 and J is TRBJ2-1; 9 bases align to TRBD1. The CDR3 runs to 15 residues. J gave up 8 bases and V 1 base, and 6 bases lay outside the gene matches. The germline CDR1 and CDR2 sequences are MNHEY and SVGAGI. This chain's CDR3 is CASSYYRDRVDEQFF. DNA of the CDR3: TGTGCCAGCAGTTACTACCGGGACAGGGTTGATGAGCAGTTCTTC.

This rearrangement joins TRBV7-6 to TRBJ2-3; 7 bases line up with TRBD1. Germline V gene data show CDR1 as SGHVS and CDR2 as FNYEAQ. The junction had 2 bases not matched to a gene; V was cut back by 4 bases and J by 4 bases. This CDR3 is 13 amino acids long. CDR3 in DNA: TGTGCCAGCAGCTCTCAGGGGGCAGATACGCAGTATTTT. Translating it yields CASSSQGADTQYF.

The chain uses TRBV6-5 and TRBJ1-4; 10 bases align to TRBD1. CDR1 and CDR2 (germline): MNHEY, SVGAGI. The CDR3 spans 17 residues. V was pared by 2 bases and J by 6 bases, with 9 bases of the junction left unmatched. The CDR3 protein is CASSYDSPGTGDEKLFF. The DNA of the CDR3 is TGTGCCAGCAGTTACGACTCCCCCGGGACAGGGGATGAAAAACTGTTTTTT.

This clonotype was detected a few times. The chain employs TRBV5-6 and TRBJ1-5; 10 bases are shared with TRBD1. The germline V gene has CDR1 SGHDT and CDR2 YYEEEE. This CDR3 comprises 15 residues. Trimming cost V 3 bases and J 6 bases; bases outside gene matches: 6. For the CDR3, the DNA is TGTGCCAGCAGCTCGACAGGGGGCACGGGTCAGCCCCAGCATTTT. Translation: CASSSTGGTGQPQHF.

The chain recombines TRBV5-1 with TRBJ2-1, with 10 bases aligning to TRBD2. CDR1 is SGHRS and CDR2 is YFSETQ in the germline V gene. The CDR3 is 13 residues long. V shed 3 bases, J shed 9 bases, and the junction held 3 bases outside the gene matches. CDR3 coding DNA: TGCGCCAGCAGCTCGGGACTAGCGCCTGAGCAGTTCTTC. Protein product: CASSSGLAPEQFF.

At least ten counts were recorded for this clonotype. The V gene is TRBV4-3, the J gene TRBJ1-6, with 7 bases matching TRBD1. There are 15 residues in the CDR3. The germline CDR1 and CDR2 sequences are LGHNA and YSLEER. J gave up 7 bases and V 1 base, and 4 bases lay outside the gene matches. The CDR3 DNA sequence: TGCGCCAGCAGCCAAGTGGCAGGGGGAAATTCACCCCTCCACTTT. Encoded protein: CASSQVAGGNSPLHF.

This clonotype occurred many times. CDR3 DNA: TGTGCCAGCAGTGTTCGGGGGGAAGGAGAAGCTTTCTTT. The encoded protein is CASSVRGEGEAFF. J is TRBJ1-1 and V is TRBV2; perhaps TRBD1 as D (5 bases). Trimming removed 4 bases at V and 8 bases at J, with 14 bases between. Germline CDR1 reads SNHLY; CDR2 reads FYNNEI. This CDR3 comprises 13 residues.

This clonotype was recorded a few times. This sequence joins TRBV7-9 and TRBJ2-5, with D perhaps matching TRBD2 (5 bases). The CDR3 loop spans 15 amino acids. The V and J ends lost 5 bases and 0 bases respectively, with 13 bases between them. Germline V gene lookup returns CDR1 SEHNR and CDR2 FQNEAQ (reference sequence). Here the CDR3 reads CASSLGRWDQETQYF. As DNA, the CDR3 is TGTGCCAGCAGCCTGGGGAGATGGGACCAAGAGACCCAGTACTTC. Drawing the rest from reference TRBV7-9 and TRBJ2-5, the complete variable domain is DTGVSQNPRHKITKRGQNVTFRCDPISEHNRLYWYRQTLGQGPEFLTYFQNEAQLEKSRLLSDRFSAERPKGSFSTLEIQRTEQGDSAMYLCASSLGRWDQETQYFGPGTRLLVL.

This clonotype was detected ten times or more. This chain connects TRBV4-1 to TRBJ1-4, with 8 bases aligning to TRBD1. Trimming took 0 bases from V and 6 from J; bases not matched to a gene: 6. CDR1 and CDR2 from the germline V gene are MGHRA and YSYEKL. CDR3 length equals 16 residues. Here the CDR3 reads CASSQDQAGGDEKLFF. DNA for the CDR3: TGCGCCAGCAGCCAAGATCAGGCAGGGGGCGATGAAAAACTGTTTTTT.

This clonotype has more than one count but fewer than ten. The rearrangement uses TRBV9 and TRBJ2-2; no reliable D call. This CDR3 comprises 14 residues. Germline values: CDR1 SGDLS, CDR2 YYNGEE. V lost 6 bases, J lost 1 base, and 10 bases lay in between. In DNA form, the CDR3 reads TGTGCCAGCAATTCAGAAGGGAACACCGGGGAGCTGTTTTTT. Translation gives CASNSEGNTGELFF. Looking up the rest from reference TRBV9 and TRBJ2-2 gives the full variable domain: DSGVTQTPKHLITATGQRVTLRCSPRSGDLSVYWYQQSLDQGLQFLIQYYNGEERAKGNILERFSAQQFPDLHSELNLSSLELGDSALYFCASNSEGNTGELFFGEGSRLTVL.

This clonotype was observed a handful of times. This rearrangement joins TRBV20-1 to TRBJ1-5; no clear D gene. This CDR3 region has 16 residues. Trimming pared 0 bases from V and 2 bases from J, leaving 14 bases between. Germline V CDR1 and CDR2: DFQATT, SNEGSKA (reference sequence). Written as DNA, the CDR3 is TGCAGTGCTAGAGATCGAAGGGTAACAGGCAATCAGCCCCAGCATTTT. Encoded protein: CSARDRRVTGNQPQHF.

This chain links TRBV12-3 or TRBV12-4 with TRBJ1-1; D unclear. V lost 5 bases and J 8 bases, leaving 15 bases between the germline ends. CDR3 length: 13 residues. The CDR3 bases are TGTGCCAGCAGTCCCTGGGAGTTTGGGGAAGCTTTCTTT. It codes for CASSPWEFGEAFF.